The 27 T cell receptor beta chains presented below share a single source sample, sequenced in a study of shared clonotypes between healthy human individuals. Measured with immunoSEQ multiplex PCR; TCRdb has only the in-frame clones, and not every one. The table lists more than 2,000,000 clones, around nine tenths of them singletons. The sequenced material came from naive CD4+ T cells sorted from blood. This sample's subset: CD45RA+ positively selected. The receptors were sampled from a young man in good health.

This clone was found many times. In nucleotides, the CDR3 is TGTGCCAGCAGCCTCCCCTGGACGGAGCCCACCTTC. As protein: CASSLPWTEPTF. The chain is built from TRBV28 and TRBJ1-2; D uncertain. The V gene lost 6 bases and the J gene lost 13 bases, with 18 bases spanning the gap. The length of the CDR3 is 12 residues. Germline CDR1 MDHEN, CDR2 SYDVKM.

Only one count was recorded for this clone. The V and J genes are TRBV5-4 and TRBJ2-1; a possible D gene is TRBD2 (5 bases). CDR1 SGHNT and CDR2 YYREEE come from the germline V gene (reference sequence). The CDR3 is 13 amino acids. V was clipped by 1 base and J by 9 bases, with 11 bases between them. CDR3 sequence: CASSLPGSTEQFF. CDR3 DNA: TGTGCCAGCAGCTTGCCGGGATCAACTGAGCAGTTCTTC.

V and J are TRBV29-1 and TRBJ2-3; D is perhaps TRBD1 or TRBD2 (6 bases each). This CDR3 region has 13 residues. CDR1 and CDR2 (germline): SQVTM, ANQGSEA. Trimming left V 3 bases short and J 3 bases short, with 10 bases between. In nucleotides, the CDR3 is TGCAGCGTTGAGAGGGGGGAAACAGATACGCAGTATTTT. Residues: CSVERGETDTQYF.

V and J are TRBV18 and TRBJ2-7, with D maybe TRBD2 (6 bases). The V end was cut by 0 bases, the J end by 0 bases, with 15 bases between. This CDR3 comprises 17 residues. CDR1 and CDR2 from the germline V gene are KGHSH and LQKENI. Here the CDR3 reads CASSPPRRDPHSYEQYF. The CDR3 nucleotides read TGTGCCAGCTCACCACCGAGGAGGGATCCACACTCCTACGAGCAGTACTTC.

About this clone itself: This sample includes further DNA sequences coding for the same CDR3. This chain uses TRBV7-9 with TRBJ2-2; D gene ambiguous. Germline values: CDR1 SEHNR, CDR2 FQNEAQ (reference sequence). V lost 0 bases to trimming and J lost 8 bases, with 4 bases between them. CDR3 length equals 12 residues. The CDR3 loop reads CASSLASGELFF. The CDR3 bases are TGTGCCAGCAGCTTAGCTTCAGGGGAGCTGTTTTTT. Using reference TRBV7-9 and TRBJ2-2 for the parts outside the CDR3, the full variable domain is DTGVSQNPRHKITKRGQNVTFRCDPISEHNRLYWYRQTLGQGPEFLTYFQNEAQLEKSRLLSDRFSAERPKGSFSTLEIQRTEQGDSAMYLCASSLASGELFFGEGSRLTVL.

Remarks on this clone: Other DNA sequences in the same sample also yield this CDR3. The chain has TRBV29-1 and TRBJ2-5, with TRBD2 identical over 7 bases. The CDR3 extends over 12 amino acids. J gave up 5 bases and V 2 bases, and 2 bases lay outside the gene matches. CDR1 is SQVTM, CDR2 ANQGSEA, per germline. DNA for the CDR3: TGCAGCGTTGAACGGGGAGGGGAGACCCAGTACTTC. It is translated as CSVERGGETQYF. Using reference TRBV29-1 and TRBJ2-5 for the parts outside the CDR3, the full variable domain is SAVISQKPSRDICQRGTSLTIQCQVDSQVTMMFWYRQQPGQSLTLIATANQGSEATYESGFVIDKFPISRPNLTFSTLTVSNMSPEDSSIYLCSVERGGETQYFGPGTRLLVL.

The chain combines TRBV7-9 with TRBJ2-7, with a possible D match to TRBD1 (6 bases). The V and J ends lost 5 bases and 6 bases respectively, with 8 bases between them. CDR3 size: 11 residues. Germline CDR1 and CDR2: SEHNR and FQNEAQ (reference sequence). The CDR3 nucleotides read TGTGCCAGCAGCACAGGGACCGAGCAGTACTTC. Translation gives CASSTGTEQYF.

The chain uses TRBV25-1 and TRBJ2-5; 10 bases are shared with TRBD1. Germline V gene sequence: CDR1 MGHDK, CDR2 SYGVNS. This CDR3 has 18 amino acids. J was trimmed by 0 bases and V by 5 bases; bases with no gene match: 12. The CDR3 is CASSSGDRGYYYQETQYF. The DNA for the CDR3 is TGTGCCAGCAGTAGCGGGGACAGGGGATACTATTACCAAGAGACCCAGTACTTC.

The count of this clone is one. The chain uses TRBV7-9 and TRBJ1-5; TRBD1 matches 8 bases. Looked up from germline, CDR1 is SEHNR and CDR2 is FQNEAQ (reference sequence). V lost 5 bases and J lost 7; bases outside the gene matches: 10. The CDR3 length is 15 residues. The CDR3 here is CASSGSTGEGQPQHF. The CDR3 DNA follows: TGTGCCAGCAGCGGGTCGACAGGGGAAGGCCAGCCCCAGCATTTT.

This chain links TRBV7-9 with TRBJ2-3, with D possibly TRBD2 on 6 matching bases. The CDR3 contains 16 residues. Germline CDR1 and CDR2: SEHNR and FQNEAQ (reference sequence). Trimming removed 1 base from V and 0 bases from J, with 11 bases in between. CDR3 protein: CASSLVEGISTDTQYF. The CDR3 bases are TGTGCCAGCAGCTTAGTGGAGGGAATTAGCACAGATACGCAGTATTTT.

The chain is built from TRBV2 and TRBJ2-2; 9 bases are a match to TRBD1. After removal of 3 bases from V and 6 bases from J, the junction contained 5 bases not matched to a gene. Germline V CDR1 and CDR2: SNHLY, FYNNEI. The CDR3 consists of 15 residues. The CDR3 loop reads CASSDSGTGSGELFF. CDR3 bases: TGTGCCAGCAGTGATTCCGGGACAGGGTCCGGGGAGCTGTTTTTT.

CDR3 in amino acids: CASSSRNLGLEAFF. The CDR3 DNA sequence: TGCGCCAGCAGCTCGAGGAACCTAGGCTTGGAAGCTTTCTTT. The V gene is TRBV5-1, the J gene TRBJ1-1; D unclear. Germline CDR1 and CDR2: SGHRS and YFSETQ. The V end lost 3 bases, the J end lost 8 bases, and 17 bases lay between the germline ends. This CDR3 has 14 residues.

This chain uses TRBV7-2 with TRBJ2-3; TRBD2 matches 11 bases. The CDR3 covers 17 residues. The V gene's germline CDR1 is SGHTA and CDR2 FQGNSA. The V segment lost 5 bases and the J segment 4 bases; nucleotides outside the gene matches: 11. The CDR3 region has the DNA TGTGCCAGCAGCCCATTTAGCGGGAGGGTTAGGGCAGATACGCAGTATTTT. Its protein is CASSPFSGRVRADTQYF.

The chain recombines TRBV5-1 with TRBJ2-7; D might be TRBD1 (5 bases). Germline-derived CDR1 and CDR2 are SGHRS and YFSETQ. The CDR3 length is 16 residues. Trimming pared 1 base from V and 7 bases from J, leaving 21 bases between. DNA of the CDR3: TGCGCCAGCAGCTTGTCCACAGGACCCCTCCTTGGGGAGCAGTACTTC. This sequence encodes CASSLSTGPLLGEQYF.

The chain has TRBV9 and TRBJ2-5, with D possibly TRBD1 on 6 matching bases. There are 13 residues in the CDR3. Trimming removed 2 bases at V and 3 bases at J, with 8 bases between. CDR1 and CDR2 (germline): SGDLS, YYNGEE. CDR3 nucleotide sequence: TGTGCCAGCAGCGTTCAGGGGAAAGAGACCCAGTACTTC. This codes for CASSVQGKETQYF.

The gene calls are TRBV5-5 and TRBJ1-1; possible D gene TRBD1, 6 bases. The CDR3 has 16 residues. Germline lookup yields CDR1 SGHKS and CDR2 YYEKEE (reference sequence). The V gene lost 4 bases and the J gene lost 4 bases, with 20 bases spanning the gap. CDR3 sequence (DNA): TGTGCCAGCAGCCTACGTTCAACAGGGTCGGGCACTGAAGCTTTCTTT. Amino acids: CASSLRSTGSGTEAFF.

The rearrangement links TRBV21-1 to TRBJ2-3. TRBV21-1 is described as a pseudogene. The CDR3 sequence is 15 residues long. This chain's CDR3 is CASSGGPLEADTQYF. CDR3 coding DNA: TGTGCCAGCAGCGGGGGACCCCTGGAAGCAGATACGCAGTATTTT.

V and J are TRBV13 and TRBJ2-5; 8 nucleotides agree with TRBD2. This CDR3 contains 14 residues. Per the germline V gene, CDR1 is PRHDT and CDR2 is FYEKMQ (reference sequence). J lost 5 bases, V lost 4 bases, and 6 bases had no gene match. CDR3 residues: CASSSSGSKETQYF. DNA of the CDR3: TGTGCCAGCAGCTCCAGCGGGAGTAAGGAGACCCAGTACTTC.

As concerns this clone: Other DNA sequences in this specimen translate into the identical CDR3. The chain employs TRBV5-1 and TRBJ2-5; D may be TRBD1 or TRBD2 (5 bases each). Looked up from germline, CDR1 is SGHRS and CDR2 is YFSETQ. V shed 0 bases and J shed 0 bases, with 6 bases lying between them. This CDR3 contains 14 residues. The CDR3 bases are TGCGCCAGCAGCTTGGCGGGACACCAAGAGACCCAGTACTTC. Amino acids: CASSLAGHQETQYF.

The J gene is TRBJ2-1, the V gene TRBV15, with 9 bases matching TRBD1. The V segment lost 1 base and the J segment 7 bases; nucleotides outside the gene matches: 5. The CDR3 totals 15 residues. From germline, CDR1 is LNHNV and CDR2 YYDKDF (reference sequence). The CDR3 region has the DNA TGTGCCACCAGCAGAGTGGACAGGGGCTGGAATGAGCAGTTCTTC. Residues: CATSRVDRGWNEQFF.

The genes are TRBV9 and TRBJ1-1, with unresolved D. Germline assignment: CDR1 SGDLS and CDR2 YYNGEE. The CDR3 sequence is 14 residues long. Trimming removed 2 bases from V and 6 bases from J, with 14 bases in between. The CDR3 bases are TGTGCCAGCAGCGTTTACGGGGTGGGCGCTGAAGCTTTCTTT. Its translation is CASSVYGVGAEAFF.

About this clone itself: Other nucleotide sequences in the sample specify the same CDR3. The chain links TRBV5-1 to TRBJ2-5, with no clear D. V was cut by 0 bases and J by 3 bases, with 3 bases left in between. CDR1 and CDR2 from the germline V gene are SGHRS and YFSETQ. This CDR3 is 12 amino acids long. The CDR3, as DNA: TGCGCCAGCAGCTTGGGCGAAGAGACCCAGTACTTC. Amino acids: CASSLGEETQYF.

The chain combines TRBV9 with TRBJ1-1; 8 bases align to TRBD1. V dropped 2 bases and J dropped 0; count of bases not matched to a gene: 6. The germline CDR1 and CDR2 sequences are SGDLS and YYNGEE. The CDR3 loop spans 16 amino acids. The CDR3 nucleotides are TGTGCCAGCAGCGTGACAGGGGCGTCGATGAACACTGAAGCTTTCTTT. Protein product: CASSVTGASMNTEAFF. Combining the CDR3 with reference TRBV9 and TRBJ1-1 gives the whole variable domain DSGVTQTPKHLITATGQRVTLRCSPRSGDLSVYWYQQSLDQGLQFLIQYYNGEERAKGNILERFSAQQFPDLHSELNLSSLELGDSALYFCASSVTGASMNTEAFFGQGTRLTVV.

The genes are TRBV4-1 and TRBJ2-5, with D possibly TRBD1 on 5 matching bases. The V and J ends lost 2 bases and 2 bases respectively, with 12 bases between them. Germline V gene data show CDR1 as MGHRA and CDR2 as YSYEKL. This CDR3 comprises 15 residues. The CDR3 sequence is CASSQNSQVQETQYF. CDR3 DNA sequence: TGCGCCAGCAGCCAAAATTCACAGGTACAAGAGACCCAGTACTTC.

As to this clone: Within the sample, other DNA sequences also encode this same CDR3. This chain joins TRBV18 and TRBJ2-3, with a tentative D call TRBD2 (6 bases). CDR1 and CDR2 (germline): KGHSH, LQKENI. There are 13 residues in the CDR3. V lost 5 bases and J lost 3, with 9 bases in between. CDR3 coding DNA: TGTGCCAGCTCAAGTAGCGGTACAGATACGCAGTATTTT. This encodes CASSSSGTDTQYF.

With regard to this clone: The final CDR3 position lacks the conserved phenylalanine or tryptophan, pointing to a likely read error. The limits of the CDR3 on the DNA are not certain, so only TCRdb's listed CDR3 is given. The V gene is TRBV10-3, the J gene TRBJ1-1. The germline CDR1 and CDR2 sequences are ENHRY and SYGVKD. The CDR3 is 12 amino acids in total, end residues counted. The CDR3 sequence is CAISKPGLNIGL.

V usage is TRBV6-1 and J usage is TRBJ1-1, with D possibly being TRBD1 (6 bases). The CDR3 runs to 14 residues. Germline assignment: CDR1 MNHNS and CDR2 SASEGT. V was clipped by 6 bases and J by 1 base, with 12 bases between them. CDR3 in amino acids: CASSGQTSNTEAFF. The CDR3 nucleotides read TGTGCCAGCAGCGGACAGACATCGAACACTGAAGCTTTCTTT.